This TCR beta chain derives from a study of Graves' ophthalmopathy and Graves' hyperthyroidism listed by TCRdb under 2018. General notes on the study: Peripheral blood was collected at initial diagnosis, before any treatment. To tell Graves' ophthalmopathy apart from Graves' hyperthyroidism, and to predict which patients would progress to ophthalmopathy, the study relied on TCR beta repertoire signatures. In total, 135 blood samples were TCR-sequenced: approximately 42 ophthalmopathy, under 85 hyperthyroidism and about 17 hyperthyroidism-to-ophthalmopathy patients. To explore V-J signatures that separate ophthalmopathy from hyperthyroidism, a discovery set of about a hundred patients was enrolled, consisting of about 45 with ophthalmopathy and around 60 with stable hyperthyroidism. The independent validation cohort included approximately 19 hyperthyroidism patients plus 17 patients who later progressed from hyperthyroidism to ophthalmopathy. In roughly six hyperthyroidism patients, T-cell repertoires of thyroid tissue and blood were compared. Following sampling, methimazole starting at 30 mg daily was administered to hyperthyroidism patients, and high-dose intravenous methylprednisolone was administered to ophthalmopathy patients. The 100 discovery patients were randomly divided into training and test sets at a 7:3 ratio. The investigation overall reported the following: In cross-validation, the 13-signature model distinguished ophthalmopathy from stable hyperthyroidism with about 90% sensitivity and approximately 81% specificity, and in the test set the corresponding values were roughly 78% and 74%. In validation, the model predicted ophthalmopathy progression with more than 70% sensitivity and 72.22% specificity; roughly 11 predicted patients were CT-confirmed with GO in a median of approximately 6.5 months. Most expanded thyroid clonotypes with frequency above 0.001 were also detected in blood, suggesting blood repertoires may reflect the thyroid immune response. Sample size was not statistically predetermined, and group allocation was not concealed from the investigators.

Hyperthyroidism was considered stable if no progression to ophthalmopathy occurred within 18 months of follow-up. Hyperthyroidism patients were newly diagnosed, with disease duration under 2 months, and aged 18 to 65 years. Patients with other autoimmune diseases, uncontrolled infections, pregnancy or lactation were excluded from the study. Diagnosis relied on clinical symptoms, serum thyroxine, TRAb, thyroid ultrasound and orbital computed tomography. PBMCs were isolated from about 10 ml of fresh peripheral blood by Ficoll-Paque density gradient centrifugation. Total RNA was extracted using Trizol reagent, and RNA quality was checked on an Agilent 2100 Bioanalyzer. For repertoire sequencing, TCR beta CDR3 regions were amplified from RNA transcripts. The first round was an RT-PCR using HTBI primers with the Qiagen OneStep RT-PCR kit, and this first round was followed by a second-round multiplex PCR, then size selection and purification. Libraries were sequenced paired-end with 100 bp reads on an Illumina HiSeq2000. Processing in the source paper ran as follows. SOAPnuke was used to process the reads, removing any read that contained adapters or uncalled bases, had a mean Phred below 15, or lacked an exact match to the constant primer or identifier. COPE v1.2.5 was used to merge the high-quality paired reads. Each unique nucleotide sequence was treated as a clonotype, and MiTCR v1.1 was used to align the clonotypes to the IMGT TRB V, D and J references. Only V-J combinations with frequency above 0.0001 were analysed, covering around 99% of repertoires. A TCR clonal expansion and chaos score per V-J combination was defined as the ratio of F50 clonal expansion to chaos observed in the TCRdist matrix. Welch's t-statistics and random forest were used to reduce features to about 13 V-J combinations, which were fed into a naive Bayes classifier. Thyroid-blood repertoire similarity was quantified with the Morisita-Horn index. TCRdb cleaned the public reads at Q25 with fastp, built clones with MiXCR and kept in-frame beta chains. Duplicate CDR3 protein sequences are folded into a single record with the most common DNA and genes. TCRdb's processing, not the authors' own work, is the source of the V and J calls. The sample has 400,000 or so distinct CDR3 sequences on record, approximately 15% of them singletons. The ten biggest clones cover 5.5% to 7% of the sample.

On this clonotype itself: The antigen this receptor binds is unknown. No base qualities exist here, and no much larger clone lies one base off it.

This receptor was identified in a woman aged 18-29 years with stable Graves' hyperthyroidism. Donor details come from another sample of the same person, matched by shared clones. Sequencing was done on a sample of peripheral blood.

CDR3 region: CASSLGEGQETQYF. The DNA sequence reads TGTGCCAGCAGCTTAGGTGAGGGGCAAGAGACCCAGTACTTC. The rearranged segments are TRBV7-9 and TRBJ2-5; the D gene is perhaps TRBD1 or TRBD2, as each covers 5 bases. Including the terminal cysteine and phenylalanine, the CDR3 comprises 14 residues. CDR3 DNA is the only sequence kept; it has 42 bases, read in frame from the first base. V drops 1 base and J drops 2 bases, leaving 8 bases in between. From a lookup of the germline V gene (reference sequence), CDR1 and CDR2 are SEHNR and FQNEAQ. The variable domain in full, with residues beyond the CDR3 obtained from the reference TRBV7-9 and TRBJ2-5 genes, is DTGVSQNPRHKITKRGQNVTFRCDPISEHNRLYWYRQTLGQGPEFLTYFQNEAQLEKSRLLSDRFSAERPKGSFSTLEIQRTEQGDSAMYLCASSLGEGQETQYFGPGTRLLVL.